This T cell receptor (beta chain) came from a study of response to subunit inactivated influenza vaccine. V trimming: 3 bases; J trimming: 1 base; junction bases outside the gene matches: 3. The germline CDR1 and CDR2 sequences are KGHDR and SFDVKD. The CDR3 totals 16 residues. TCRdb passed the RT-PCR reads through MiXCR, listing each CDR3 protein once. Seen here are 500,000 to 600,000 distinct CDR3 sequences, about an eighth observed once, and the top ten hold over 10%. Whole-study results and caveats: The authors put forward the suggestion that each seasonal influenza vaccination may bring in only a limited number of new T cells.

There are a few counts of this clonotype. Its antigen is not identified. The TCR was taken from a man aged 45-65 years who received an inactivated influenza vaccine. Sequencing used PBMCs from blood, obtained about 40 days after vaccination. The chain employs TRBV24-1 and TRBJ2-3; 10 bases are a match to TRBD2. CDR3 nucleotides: TGTGCCACCAGTGATGCCGGACTAGCGGGCACAGATACGCAGTATTTT. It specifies CATSDAGLAGTDTQYF.